Listed here are 10 T cell receptor beta chains from one sample, sequenced in a study of cytotoxic CD8 clonotypes in ibrutinib-treated CLL. The table came from immunoSEQ multiplex PCR; TCRdb's copy has only in-frame clones and leaves some out. The sample holds under 150,000 clones; about 91% are singletons and the top ten take 11%. The material was PBMCs, obtained after 12 months of ibrutinib treatment. Every receptor here comes from a human donor with chronic lymphocytic leukemia.

The chain employs TRBV7-2 and TRBJ1-5; D might be TRBD1 (5 bases). This CDR3 spans 15 amino acids. Germline CDR1 and CDR2: SGHTA and FQGNSA. The V end lost 1 base, the J end lost 6 bases, and 13 bases lay between the germline ends. As DNA, the CDR3 is TGTGCCAGCAGCTTAGGCTCAGGGAATCCTCAGCCCCAGCATTTT. Encoded protein: CASSLGSGNPQPQHF.

The DNA of the CDR3 is TGTGCCAGTCGGCAGGTACGGAGTGGCTACACCTTC. Translated, it gives CASRQVRSGYTF. This chain uses TRBV10-3 with TRBJ1-2; D is unresolved. CDR3 length equals 12 residues. The V end was cut by 10 bases, the J end by 7 bases, with 16 bases between. Germline V gene sequence: CDR1 ENHRY, CDR2 SYGVKD.

The gene calls are TRBV7-2 and TRBJ2-7; 8 bases map to TRBD2. This CDR3 spans 15 amino acids. Germline V gene sequence: CDR1 SGHTA, CDR2 FQGNSA. Trimming at V came to 1 base and at J to 1 base, leaving 3 bases not matched to a gene. CDR3 coding DNA: TGTGCCAGCAGCTTAGATGTAGCGGGATCCTACGAGCAGTACTTC. This codes for CASSLDVAGSYEQYF.

In this sample, this clone turned up once. This chain joins TRBV4-2 and TRBJ2-1; 9 positions agree with TRBD2. The junction had 8 bases not matched to a gene; V was cut back by 0 bases and J by 8 bases. The length of the CDR3 is 16 residues. CDR1 is LGHNA and CDR2 is YNFKEQ in the germline V gene. CDR3 sequence reads: CASSQELREGVDEQFF. The CDR3 region has the DNA TGTGCCAGCAGCCAAGAGTTGCGGGAGGGCGTCGATGAGCAGTTCTTC.

This rearrangement joins TRBV6-6 to TRBJ1-3; no clear D. With 8 bases removed from V and 0 bases from J, the gap between germline ends came to 14 bases. Germline CDR1 and CDR2: MNHNY and SVGAGI (reference sequence). The CDR3 runs to 15 residues. In DNA form, the CDR3 reads TGTGCCAGCTTTGAGTCGGACCTCTCTGGAAACACCATATATTTT. Residues: CASFESDLSGNTIYF.

The chain has TRBV19 and TRBJ1-1, with 12 bases aligning to TRBD1. Germline lookup yields CDR1 LNHDA and CDR2 SQIVND (reference sequence). The CDR3 runs 15 residues. V shed 7 bases and J 3 bases; nucleotides not matched to a gene: 6. CDR3 nucleotides: TGTGCCAGTATCGGGACAGGGGGCGCTGACACTGAAGCTTTCTTT. Encoded protein: CASIGTGGADTEAFF.

CDR3 amino acids: CAWSGRDRPNSPLHF. The CDR3 DNA reads as TGTGCCTGGAGTGGCCGGGACAGGCCTAATTCACCCCTCCACTTT. This chain links TRBV30 with TRBJ1-6; the match to TRBD1 covers 8 bases. Germline V gene lookup returns CDR1 GTSNPN and CDR2 SVGIG (reference sequence). Trimming at V came to 1 base and at J to 6 bases, leaving 5 bases not matched to a gene. The CDR3 extends over 15 amino acids.

The DNA for the CDR3 is TGTGCCAGTAGGCCGACAGGGGTCAACGAGCAGTACTTC. It encodes CASRPTGVNEQYF. The rearrangement links TRBV19 to TRBJ2-7; the match to TRBD1 covers 8 bases. The CDR3 is 13 residues long. The germline CDR1 and CDR2 sequences are LNHDA and SQIVND (reference sequence). V dropped 6 bases and J dropped 5; count of bases not matched to a gene: 6.

The genes are TRBV28 and TRBJ1-5, with D unresolved. CDR1 and CDR2 from the germline V gene are MDHEN and SYDVKM. This CDR3 has 13 residues. Trimming took 5 bases from V and 4 from J, leaving 9 bases between them. The CDR3 loop is CASSATGNQPQHF. DNA for the CDR3: TGTGCCAGCAGTGCTACGGGAAATCAGCCCCAGCATTTT.

The chain is built from TRBV6-5 and TRBJ1-2; 8 nucleotides match TRBD1. CDR1 and CDR2 from the germline V gene are MNHEY and SVGAGI. The ends lost 5 bases at V and 4 bases at J; junction bases unmatched: 9. The CDR3 consists of 15 residues. CDR3 nucleotides: TGTGCCAGCAGTCCGAGACAGGGGCTGGGCTATGGCTACACCTTC. It codes for CASSPRQGLGYGYTF.